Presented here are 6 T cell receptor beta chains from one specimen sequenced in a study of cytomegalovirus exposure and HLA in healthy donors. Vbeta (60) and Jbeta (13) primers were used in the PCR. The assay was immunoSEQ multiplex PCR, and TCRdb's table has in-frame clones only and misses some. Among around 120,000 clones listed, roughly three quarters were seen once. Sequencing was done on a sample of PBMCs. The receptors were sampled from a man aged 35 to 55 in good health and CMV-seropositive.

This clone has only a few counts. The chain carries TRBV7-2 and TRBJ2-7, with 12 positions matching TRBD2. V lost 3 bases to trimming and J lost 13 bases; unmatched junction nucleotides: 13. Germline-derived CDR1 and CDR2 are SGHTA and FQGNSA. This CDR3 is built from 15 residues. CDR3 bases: TGTGCCAGCAGCTTCATAAGGACTAGCGGGGATAGTTACTACTTC. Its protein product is CASSFIRTSGDSYYF.

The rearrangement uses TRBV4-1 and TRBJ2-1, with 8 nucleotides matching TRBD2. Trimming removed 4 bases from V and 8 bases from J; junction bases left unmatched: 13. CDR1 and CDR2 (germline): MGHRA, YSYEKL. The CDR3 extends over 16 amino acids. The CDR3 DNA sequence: TGCGCCAGCAGCCCCTTCGAAGCGGGAGAAGGTGATGAGCAGTTCTTC. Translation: CASSPFEAGEGDEQFF.

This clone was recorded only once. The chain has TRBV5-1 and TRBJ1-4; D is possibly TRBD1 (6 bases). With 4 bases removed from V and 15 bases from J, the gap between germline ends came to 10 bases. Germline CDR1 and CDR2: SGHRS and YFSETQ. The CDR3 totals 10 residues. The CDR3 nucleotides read TGCGCCAGCAGCGGGGACACCTTGTTTTTT. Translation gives CASSGDTLFF.

For the CDR3, the DNA is TGCGCCAGCAGTGAGGGCGGTGGCTCTAACACCGGGGAGCTGTTTTTT. Translated, it gives CASSEGGGSNTGELFF. This chain joins TRBV10-1 and TRBJ2-2; no clear D. CDR3 length: 16 amino acids. Germline V gene sequence: CDR1 WNHNN, CDR2 SYGVQD (reference sequence). The V end was cut by 2 bases, the J end by 2 bases, with 12 bases between.

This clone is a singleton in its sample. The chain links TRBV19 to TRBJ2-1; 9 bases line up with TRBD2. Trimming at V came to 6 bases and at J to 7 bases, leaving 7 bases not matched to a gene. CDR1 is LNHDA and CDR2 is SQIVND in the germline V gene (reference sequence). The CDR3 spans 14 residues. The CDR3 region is CASSSSGSTNEQFF. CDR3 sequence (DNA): TGTGCCAGTAGCAGTAGCGGGAGTACGAATGAGCAGTTCTTC.

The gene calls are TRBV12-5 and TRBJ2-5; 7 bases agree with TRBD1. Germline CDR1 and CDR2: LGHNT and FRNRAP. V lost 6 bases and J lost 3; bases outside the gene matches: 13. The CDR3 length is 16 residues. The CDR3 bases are TGTGCTAGTGGCCGATTCGGACAGGCCGTGGAAGAGACCCAGTACTTC. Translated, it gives CASGRFGQAVEETQYF. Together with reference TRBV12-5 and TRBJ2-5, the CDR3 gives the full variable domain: DARVTQTPRHKVTEMGQEVTMRCQPILGHNTVFWYRQTMMQGLELLAYFRNRAPLDDSGMPKDRFSAEMPDATLATLKIQPSEPRDSAVYFCASGRFGQAVEETQYFGPGTRLLVL.